What follows describes a single TCR beta chain. The sample belongs to a study of cytomegalovirus exposure and HLA in healthy donors. Trimming cost V 10 bases and J 9 bases, with 22 bases left between them. This CDR3 region has 14 residues. Germline CDR1 SEHNR, CDR2 FQNEAQ (reference sequence). PCR was performed using 60 Vbeta and 13 Jbeta primers. TCRdb's table, derived via immunoSEQ multiplex PCR, lists solely in-frame clones and lacks some. This table has under 200,000 clones, less than 90% appearing once. This chain links TRBV7-9 with TRBJ2-1, with a weak D call TRBD2 (6 bases). Sequencing was done on a sample of PBMCs. This TCR came from a woman in her thirties in good health and CMV-seronegative. The DNA of the CDR3 is TGTGCCATCATATCGCGGGATGTCGGCGGTGAGCAGTTCTTC. Protein product: CAIISRDVGGEQFF.